This T cell receptor beta chain was recorded in a study of cytomegalovirus exposure and HLA in healthy donors. TCRdb's table, derived via immunoSEQ multiplex PCR, lists solely in-frame clones and lacks some. The sample lists 100,000 to 150,000 clones, roughly nine tenths occurring once. General study results and limits: While the bulk of TCR sequences proved rare, some public TCRs turned up in many donors. In the roughly 130 validation repertoires, a later analysis found that first-cohort TCR clusters tended to co-occur.

In germline, CDR1 is SGDLS, CDR2 YYNGEE. V was clipped by 3 bases and J by 1 base; unmatched bases: 0. There are 15 residues in the CDR3. Points on this clone: What it binds is not known.

The receptor's source is a woman aged 18-29 years in good health and CMV-seronegative. The chain recombines TRBV9 with TRBJ2-2, with 10 positions matching TRBD2. What was sequenced was PBMCs. CDR3 loop: CASSGTSGNTGELFF. The CDR3 DNA sequence: TGTGCCAGCAGCGGGACTAGCGGGAACACCGGGGAGCTGTTTTTT.